Following are 7 T cell receptor beta chains from one sample sequenced in a study of blood T cell repertoires in COVID-19 (dated by TCRdb to about 2020). The library relied on the immunoSEQ multiplex PCR assay. Here the immuneACCESS table is served through TCRdb, limited to in-frame sequences with V and J called. Missing clones are a known gap in these copies; in checked studies unresolved V genes cover under half, and the rest lacks a known reason. The sample data list 180,000 or so clones, and about 85% of these were observed just once. The ten top clones hold about 0.98% of the sample. Sequenced sample: peripheral blood. The receptors stem from a man in his late teens or twenties with acute or convalescent COVID-19.

J is TRBJ1-1 and V is TRBV2, with 9 bases that match TRBD1. CDR3 length equals 14 residues. The V gene end was trimmed by 6 bases and the J gene end by 1 base; junction bases not matched to a gene: 3. Germline CDR1 reads SNHLY; CDR2 reads FYNNEI. The CDR3 region is CASRRTGANTEAFF. The CDR3 DNA follows: TGTGCCAGCAGGAGGACAGGGGCGAACACTGAAGCTTTCTTT.

The rearrangement joins TRBV7-9 to TRBJ1-2; 10 bases fit TRBD1. CDR1 SEHNR and CDR2 FQNEAQ come from the germline V gene (reference sequence). CDR3 length: 16 residues. The ends lost 2 bases at V and 5 bases at J; junction bases unmatched: 8. The CDR3 loop is CASSLTGQGELYGYTF. CDR3 nucleotides: TGTGCCAGCAGCTTAACCGGACAGGGGGAACTTTATGGCTACACCTTC.

This clone showed up just once. The V and J genes are TRBV24-1 and TRBJ2-2; 7 nucleotides line up with TRBD1. Trimming took 4 bases from V and 5 from J; bases not matched to a gene: 6. This CDR3 is built from 15 residues. Per germline, CDR1 KGHDR and CDR2 SFDVKD. In DNA, the CDR3 is TGTGCCACCAGTGAGCATGACAGGGAGACCGGGGAGCTGTTTTTT. Its translation is CATSEHDRETGELFF.

The rearrangement uses TRBV7-8 and TRBJ1-1, with a possible D match to TRBD1 (6 bases). From germline, CDR1 is SGHVS and CDR2 FQNEAQ. The germline V and J ends were trimmed by 9 bases and 4 bases, with 15 bases remaining between them. CDR3 length: 13 residues. The CDR3 DNA reads as TGTGCCAGTTCACAGGGTGGGGGCACTGAAGCTTTCTTT. Amino acid sequence: CASSQGGGTEAFF.

The sample holds one count of this clone. CDR3 protein: CASSLPGLGTEAFF. The CDR3 DNA reads TGTGCCAGCAGCCTACCGGGTCTGGGCACTGAAGCTTTCTTT. The J gene is TRBJ1-1, the V gene TRBV25-1; D uncertain. Trimming stripped 6 bases from V and 4 bases from J, with 15 bases between. The germline V gene has CDR1 MGHDK and CDR2 SYGVNS. This CDR3 comprises 14 residues.

This chain connects TRBV19 to TRBJ1-2, with D unresolved. Germline V gene data show CDR1 as LNHDA and CDR2 as SQIVND (reference sequence). The CDR3 extends over 15 amino acids. V gave up 6 bases and J gave up 7 bases, with 21 bases separating them. CDR3 protein: CASSREPQVSSGYTF. CDR3 coding DNA: TGTGCCAGTAGCCGGGAACCCCAGGTATCTAGTGGCTACACCTTC. The variable domain in full, completed from reference TRBV19 and TRBJ1-2, reads DGGITQSPKYLFRKEGQNVTLSCEQNLNHDAMYWYRQDPGQGLRLIYYSQIVNDFQKGDIAEGYSVSREKKESFPLTVTSAQKNPTAFYLCASSREPQVSSGYTFGSGTRLTVV.

The V gene is TRBV5-8, the J gene TRBJ2-5; TRBD1 matches at 8 bases. Germline lookup yields CDR1 SGHTS and CDR2 YDEGEE. With 4 bases clipped from V and 3 bases from J, the junction kept 11 bases outside the gene matches. CDR3 length: 16 residues. CDR3 in amino acids: CASSGTGVAFEETQYF. Here the CDR3 DNA reads TGTGCCAGCAGCGGGACAGGTGTCGCCTTTGAAGAGACCCAGTACTTC.